This entry lists 25 T cell receptor beta chains sequenced from one sample in a study of shared clonotypes between healthy human individuals (dated by TCRdb to 2018 to 2020). CD8 naive samples consisted of CD45RO-negative cells that were positively selected for CCR7, yielding a CD45RA+CCR7+ population without TemRA cells. Library prep was done by the immunoSEQ multiplex PCR assay. TCRdb's version of the immuneACCESS table is confined to in-frame rearrangements and falls short of the full clone set. An unresolved V gene accounts for under half of the shortfall where checked; the remainder is of unknown origin. This sample has 600,000 or so clones in its table, and 85% to 95% of those were observed once. Of the sample, approximately 0.12% falls within the top ten clones. The sequenced sample was naive CD8+ T cells sorted from blood. Explained via the paper, the cell subset or site label denotes: CD45RA+CCR7+. The receptors were gathered from a woman in her twenties or thirties in good health.

V usage is TRBV29-1 and J usage is TRBJ2-1, with D perhaps matching TRBD1 (5 bases). There are 14 residues in the CDR3. V lost 7 bases and J 0 bases, leaving 13 bases between the germline ends. Germline V gene data show CDR1 as SQVTM and CDR2 as ANQGSEA. This chain's CDR3 is CSATDRNSYNEQFF. Here the CDR3 DNA reads TGCAGCGCTACCGACAGAAACTCCTACAATGAGCAGTTCTTC.

This chain links TRBV19 with TRBJ1-2; D is ambiguous. CDR3 length: 11 residues. Between the trimmed V and J ends, which lost 4 bases and 8 bases, there was a span of 8 bases. Germline CDR1 is LNHDA and CDR2 is SQIVND (reference sequence). CDR3 DNA sequence: TGTGCCAGTAGTACGTACTGGGGCTACACCTTC. Its translation: CASSTYWGYTF.

This clone was detected once. V is TRBV5-1 and J is TRBJ2-7; the match to TRBD2 covers 13 bases. The CDR3 has 15 amino acids. Trimming at V came to 0 bases and at J to 5 bases, leaving 2 bases not matched to a gene. In germline, CDR1 is SGHRS, CDR2 YFSETQ. In DNA, the CDR3 is TGCGCCAGCAGCTTGGCGACTAGCGGGAGGAACGAGCAGTACTTC. It yields the protein CASSLATSGRNEQYF.

This clone was seen a single time. This rearrangement joins TRBV27 to TRBJ2-1; no clear D. The CDR3 is 14 amino acids. Looked up from germline, CDR1 is MNHEY and CDR2 is SMNVEV (reference sequence). The ends were cut back, 10 bases at V and 7 bases at J, with 20 bases in the middle. This CDR3 reads CATRGPGLQNEQFF. CDR3 DNA sequence: TGTGCCACCCGAGGACCGGGCCTACAAAATGAGCAGTTCTTC.

The genes are TRBV13 and TRBJ2-7, with 7 bases identical to TRBD2. J gave up 1 base and V 5 bases, and 5 bases lay outside the gene matches. This CDR3 has 14 residues. Germline loops: CDR1 PRHDT, CDR2 FYEKMQ (reference sequence). CDR3 bases: TGTGCCAGCAGCACCCGGACTAGTTCCTACGAGCAGTACTTC. Translating it yields CASSTRTSSYEQYF. Based on the CDR3 plus reference TRBV13 and TRBJ2-7, the full variable domain is AAGVIQSPRHLIKEKRETATLKCYPIPRHDTVYWYQQGPGQDPQFLISFYEKMQSDKGSIPDRFSAQQFSDYHSELNMSSLELGDSALYFCASSTRTSSYEQYFGPGTRLTVT.

V usage is TRBV7-6 and J usage is TRBJ2-7; 11 nucleotides agree with TRBD1. The CDR3 spans 15 residues. Trimming cost V 2 bases and J 4 bases; bases outside gene matches: 4. Germline V gives CDR1 SGHVS, CDR2 FNYEAQ. CDR3 in amino acids: CASSLQDRGLYEQYF. CDR3 DNA: TGTGCCAGCAGCTTACAGGACAGGGGGCTTTACGAGCAGTACTTC. Variable domain in full (rest from reference TRBV7-6 and TRBJ2-7): GAGVSQSPRYKVTKRGQDVALRCDPISGHVSLYWYRQALGQGPEFLTYFNYEAQQDKSGLPNDRFSAERPEGSISTLTIQRTEQRDSAMYRCASSLQDRGLYEQYFGPGTRLTVT.

The genes are TRBV7-3 and TRBJ2-7; no clear D. Germline-derived CDR1 and CDR2 are SGHTA and FQGTGA. The CDR3 is made up of 13 amino acids. Between the trimmed V and J ends, which lost 2 bases and 3 bases, there was a span of 8 bases. The CDR3 bases are TGTGCCAGCAGCTTATTTCCCAGCTACGAGCAGTACTTC. Its protein product is CASSLFPSYEQYF.

This rearrangement joins TRBV9 to TRBJ2-7; 8 nucleotides agree with TRBD2. V was clipped by 4 bases and J by 2 bases; unmatched bases: 5. Germline CDR1 and CDR2: SGDLS and YYNGEE. The CDR3 consists of 14 residues. CDR3 loop: CASSPGTRAYEQYF. Here the CDR3 DNA reads TGTGCCAGCAGCCCCGGGACTAGGGCCTACGAGCAGTACTTC.

J is TRBJ1-5 and V is TRBV5-4; maybe TRBD1 (5 bases). Between the trimmed V and J ends, which lost 3 bases and 1 base, there was a span of 8 bases. This CDR3 has 14 residues. Germline CDR1 and CDR2: SGHNT and YYREEE (reference sequence). The CDR3 DNA is TGTGCCAGCAGCTCCAGGGAGAGCAATCAGCCCCAGCATTTT. Its protein is CASSSRESNQPQHF.

The V gene is TRBV5-6, the J gene TRBJ1-4; 9 bases match TRBD1. V was clipped by 4 bases and J by 8 bases; unmatched bases: 9. CDR1 is SGHDT and CDR2 is YYEEEE in the germline V gene. The CDR3 consists of 15 residues. The CDR3 region is CASSPMGDRVEKLFF. DNA of the CDR3: TGTGCCAGCAGCCCTATGGGGGACAGGGTCGAAAAACTGTTTTTT. Drawing the rest from reference TRBV5-6 and TRBJ1-4, the complete variable domain is DAGVTQSPTHLIKTRGQQVTLRCSPKSGHDTVSWYQQALGQGPQFIFQYYEEEERQRGNFPDRFSGHQFPNYSSELNVNALLLGDSALYLCASSPMGDRVEKLFFGSGTQLSVL.

This clone was recorded only once. The chain links TRBV19 to TRBJ1-5; D gene uncertain. This CDR3 has 13 amino acids. Trimming took 4 bases from V and 2 from J, leaving 6 bases between them. Germline CDR1 reads LNHDA; CDR2 reads SQIVND (reference sequence). CDR3 amino acids: CASSTEGNQPQHF. The CDR3 DNA is TGTGCCAGTAGTACCGAGGGCAATCAGCCCCAGCATTTT.

The chain uses TRBV19 and TRBJ1-3, with D perhaps matching TRBD1 (5 bases). Germline CDR1 and CDR2: LNHDA and SQIVND (reference sequence). The CDR3 spans 15 residues. V gave up 5 bases and J gave up 0 bases, with 11 bases separating them. In DNA form, the CDR3 reads TGTGCCAGTAGTGAGGGACCGAACTCTGGAAACACCATATATTTT. Protein: CASSEGPNSGNTIYF.

The chain is built from TRBV28 and TRBJ2-1, with 8 nucleotides matching TRBD2. The CDR3 is 17 residues long. J was trimmed by 0 bases and V by 5 bases; bases with no gene match: 9. The germline gives CDR1 MDHEN, CDR2 SYDVKM. This CDR3 is CASSRPIAGLSYNEQFF. CDR3 bases: TGTGCCAGCAGTCGTCCTATAGCGGGACTCTCCTACAATGAGCAGTTCTTC.

The genes are TRBV9 and TRBJ1-2; possible D gene TRBD1, 6 bases. CDR3 length: 12 residues. V lost 0 bases and J lost 7, with 7 bases in between. The germline gives CDR1 SGDLS, CDR2 YYNGEE. As DNA, the CDR3 is TGTGCCAGCAGCGTAGAAGGGGGTGGCTACACCTTC. Its protein is CASSVEGGGYTF.

The chain employs TRBV7-9 and TRBJ2-7; 8 bases agree with TRBD1. The trim removed 0 bases at V and 6 bases at J, leaving 4 bases unmatched. From germline, CDR1 is SEHNR and CDR2 FQNEAQ (reference sequence). This CDR3 spans 14 amino acids. The CDR3 DNA reads as TGTGCCAGCAGCTTAGCTTCAGGGGGCGGCGAGCAGTACTTC. Translated: CASSLASGGGEQYF.

The sample holds one count of this clone. V and J are TRBV6-1 and TRBJ2-5; possibly TRBD1 for D (6 bases). Judging by the DNA end, TRBJ2-7 fits better; the J call may be wrong. Germline V lookup: CDR1 MNHNS, CDR2 SASEGT. The CDR3 is 12 residues long. This CDR3 is CASSSRGNEQYF. CDR3 DNA: TGTGCCAGCAGCAGCAGGGGAAACGAGCAGTACTTC.

The V and J genes are TRBV7-2 and TRBJ2-7; D gene unclear. V was clipped by 1 base and J by 5 bases, with 6 bases between them. The CDR3 runs 12 residues. Germline V gene sequence: CDR1 SGHTA, CDR2 FQGNSA. This CDR3 reads CASSLVLNEQYF. The CDR3 coding sequence is TGTGCCAGCAGCTTAGTGCTCAACGAGCAGTACTTC.

V is TRBV27 and J is TRBJ2-7; no clear D gene. Germline lookup yields CDR1 MNHEY and CDR2 SMNVEV (reference sequence). Trimming took off 9 bases at V and 0 bases at J, with 15 bases between the two ends. The length of the CDR3 is 14 residues. CDR3 nucleotide sequence: TGTGCCAGTCAAAGCGAGCCCAACTCCTACGAGCAGTACTTC. This codes for CASQSEPNSYEQYF.

Regarding this clone: The sample has other DNA sequences that encode this CDR3 too. The V gene is TRBV5-6, the J gene TRBJ1-2, with D unresolved. Trimming cost V 2 bases and J 2 bases, with 10 bases left between them. CDR3 length: 14 amino acids. Germline CDR1 and CDR2: SGHDT and YYEEEE. This chain's CDR3 is CASSFRGGNYGYTF. The CDR3 DNA follows: TGTGCCAGCAGCTTCAGAGGAGGCAACTATGGCTACACCTTC.

The chain joins TRBV27 to TRBJ2-1; 7 bases are shared with TRBD1. Germline CDR1 and CDR2: MNHEY and SMNVEV (reference sequence). V gave up 2 bases and J gave up 4 bases; unmatched junction bases: 5. This CDR3 has 15 amino acids. In nucleotides, the CDR3 is TGTGCCAGCAGTTTAGTCGGCAGGGGGTACAATGAGCAGTTCTTC. It is translated as CASSLVGRGYNEQFF.

The table lists this clone with a few counts. This sequence joins TRBV7-9 and TRBJ1-1, with unresolved D. V was cut by 5 bases and J by 5 bases, with 9 bases left in between. Germline V gene data show CDR1 as SEHNR and CDR2 as FQNEAQ (reference sequence). The CDR3 spans 12 residues. The DNA of the CDR3 is TGTGCCAGCAGCGATGGGGATACTGAAGCTTTCTTT. This sequence encodes CASSDGDTEAFF.

The chain links TRBV25-1 to TRBJ1-2, with a possible D match to TRBD1 (5 bases). CDR1 MGHDK and CDR2 SYGVNS come from the germline V gene. CDR3 length: 16 amino acids. V lost 2 bases and J 9 bases, leaving 22 bases between the germline ends. This CDR3 reads CASSEPEGPSYVSYTF. CDR3 DNA sequence: TGTGCCAGCAGTGAACCAGAGGGGCCCAGCTACGTTAGCTACACCTTC.

In this sample, this clone turned up once. The chain employs TRBV28 and TRBJ2-3; tentative D call: TRBD1 (6 bases). Germline CDR1 reads MDHEN; CDR2 reads SYDVKM. This CDR3 contains 15 residues. With 2 bases removed from V and 4 bases from J, the gap between germline ends came to 13 bases. The CDR3, as DNA: TGTGCCAGCAGTTTAACAGGGAATAACGCAGATACGCAGTATTTT. It is translated as CASSLTGNNADTQYF.

V usage is TRBV7-8 and J usage is TRBJ1-1, with D hard to call. This CDR3 comprises 13 residues. Trimming removed 5 bases from V and 0 bases from J, with 7 bases in between. Looked up from germline, CDR1 is SGHVS and CDR2 is FQNEAQ. The CDR3 DNA is TGTGCCAGCAGCGGCAACATGAACACTGAAGCTTTCTTT. Translated, it gives CASSGNMNTEAFF.

The chain is built from TRBV7-9 and TRBJ1-3; D remains ambiguous. V lost 1 base and J 0 bases, leaving 10 bases between the germline ends. CDR3 length equals 16 residues. Germline loops: CDR1 SEHNR, CDR2 FQNEAQ (reference sequence). The CDR3 loop is CASSLDATASGNTIYF. Here the CDR3 DNA reads TGTGCCAGCAGCTTAGACGCCACAGCCTCTGGAAACACCATATATTTT.